This TCR beta chain was recovered during a study of cytomegalovirus exposure and HLA in healthy donors. Study overall: Prior work identified under 130 million unique TCR beta sequences in approximately 200 million T cells.

General study results and limits: It is likely that the observed cluster of highly shared sequence variants was a sequencing artifact. The later analysis indicated that the majority of CMV-associated TCR beta chains appeared HLA-restricted.

13 Jbeta primers and 60 Vbeta primers were used for the PCR. TCRdb's copy holds only in-frame clones and misses some; the assay was immunoSEQ multiplex PCR. The repertoire includes under 200,000 clones, 70% to 85% of them detected once, and 2% to 2.5% sits in the top ten. Comments on this clone: Its antigen is not known.

Germline loops: CDR1 SGHKS, CDR2 YYEKEE (reference sequence). CDR3 length: 14 amino acids. The ends lost 4 bases at V and 2 bases at J; junction bases unmatched: 6. The receptor comes from a man aged 50-60 years in good health and CMV-seropositive. The sequencing input was PBMCs. The chain employs TRBV5-5 and TRBJ2-7, with 7 bases matching TRBD2. DNA of the CDR3: TGTGCCAGCAGCGTTAGCGGGCGAACCTACGAGCAGTACTTC. Amino acid sequence: CASSVSGRTYEQYF.